These 30 T cell receptor beta chains were all obtained from the same sample, sequenced in a study of Graves' ophthalmopathy and Graves' hyperthyroidism (dated by TCRdb to between 2018 and 2020). TCRdb names Illumina HiSeq 2000 as the instrument used. TCR beta CDR3 regions were amplified from RNA transcripts for repertoire sequencing. The first round of RT-PCR was done with HTBI primers and the Qiagen OneStep RT-PCR kit, and was followed by a second round of multiplex PCR, then size selection and purification. The public reads were reanalyzed by TCRdb: fastp trimming at Q25, MiXCR alignment, in-frame beta chains only. A single entry per CDR3 protein holds the most common genes and DNA from its merged rows. For this sample the table gives hundreds of thousands of distinct CDR3 sequences, of which 22% were detected only once. The ten most abundant clones make up around 6.9% of the sample. The source material was peripheral blood. These receptors originate from a woman aged 18-29 years with stable Graves' hyperthyroidism. Some clones in this sample may be carry-over from other donors' samples. Donor details come from another sample of the same person, matched by shared clones.

This clonotype appeared many times. The rearrangement joins TRBV6-2 or TRBV6-3 to TRBJ2-6; the D is unclear. The ends were cut back, 5 bases at V and 6 bases at J, with 5 bases in the middle. This CDR3 region has 12 residues. CDR1 is MNHEY and CDR2 is SVGEGT in the germline V gene. DNA of the CDR3: TGTGCCAGCAGTGGGGTGGCCAACGTCCTGACTTTC. Protein product: CASSGVANVLTF.

This clonotype was counted between two and nine times. The CDR3 DNA reads as TGCAGCGTTGAAGAGAACTTAGGAGAGACCCAGTACTTC. This sequence encodes CSVEENLGETQYF. The rearrangement uses TRBV29-1 and TRBJ2-5; no definite D call. V lost 0 bases, J lost 4 bases, and 9 bases lay in between. This CDR3 has 13 amino acids. Germline V gene data show CDR1 as SQVTM and CDR2 as ANQGSEA.

The table lists this clonotype with a few counts. The chain joins TRBV20-1 to TRBJ1-2; 8 nucleotides agree with TRBD1. The CDR3 consists of 15 residues. Germline V CDR1 and CDR2: DFQATT, SNEGSKA (reference sequence). J was trimmed by 0 bases and V by 1 base; bases with no gene match: 4. CDR3 DNA: TGCAGTGCTAGAGCGCAGACAGGGGCTAACTATGGCTACACCTTC. This gives the protein CSARAQTGANYGYTF.

This clonotype was counted many times. No conserved phenylalanine or tryptophan ends this CDR3, so it is likely a read error. This chain connects TRBV7-3 to TRBJ1-1; a weak D match, TRBD1 (5 bases). The CDR3 totals 13 residues. V was shortened by 5 bases and J by 4 bases, with 11 bases between the two germline ends. The germline CDR1 and CDR2 sequences are SGHTA and FQGTGA. The CDR3 loop is CASSVGTGTEAFL. CDR3 DNA sequence: TGTGCCAGCAGCGTAGGGACTGGCACTGAAGCTTTCCTT.

This clonotype was found a few times. This clone may be a read error of a much larger clone one base away. The chain has TRBV15 and TRBJ1-1; maybe TRBD1 (5 bases). V lost 1 base and J 4 bases, leaving 7 bases between the germline ends. Germline V lookup: CDR1 LNHNV, CDR2 YYDKDF (reference sequence). The CDR3 has 13 residues. DNA for the CDR3: TGTGCCACCAGCAGAGGGGGGGGCACTGAAGCTTTCTTT. Its protein is CATSRGGGTEAFF.

Ten or more counts support this clonotype. V and J are TRBV6-2 or TRBV6-3 and TRBJ2-7; unclear D gene. This CDR3 contains 12 residues. The germline CDR1 and CDR2 sequences are MNHEY and SVGEGT. Trimming removed 2 bases from V and 1 base from J, with 3 bases in between. The CDR3 DNA is TGTGCCAGCAGTTACCCGTCCTACGAGCAGTACTTC. Translating gives CASSYPSYEQYF.

This clonotype was found many times. The chain links TRBV11-2 to TRBJ2-7; the match to TRBD1 covers 7 bases. Looked up from germline, CDR1 is SGHAT and CDR2 is FQNNGV. The ends lost 2 bases at V and 12 bases at J; junction bases unmatched: 7. The length of the CDR3 is 12 residues. CDR3 protein: CASSLQYRGAYF. DNA of the CDR3: TGTGCCAGCAGCTTACAGTACAGGGGAGCGTACTTC.

Many counts were recorded for this clonotype. This rearrangement joins TRBV28 to TRBJ2-2; 10 bases match TRBD1. After removal of 1 base from V and 3 bases from J, the junction contained 2 bases not matched to a gene. This CDR3 has 16 residues. CDR1 and CDR2 (germline): MDHEN, SYDVKM. CDR3 sequence: CASSLSTGGYTGELFF. The CDR3 DNA reads as TGTGCCAGCAGTTTATCGACAGGGGGCTACACCGGGGAGCTGTTTTTT.

This clonotype was picked up many times. The V gene is TRBV7-6, the J gene TRBJ2-5; D may be TRBD2 (6 bases). The CDR3 spans 19 residues. Germline V gives CDR1 SGHVS, CDR2 FNYEAQ. The germline V and J ends were trimmed by 3 bases and 2 bases, with 25 bases remaining between them. CDR3 sequence (DNA): TGTGCCAGCAGCTTGGAGGGGCTAACTGAACGAAGTGAACAAGAGACCCAGTACTTC. This translates into CASSLEGLTERSEQETQYF. Variable domain in full (rest from reference TRBV7-6 and TRBJ2-5): GAGVSQSPRYKVTKRGQDVALRCDPISGHVSLYWYRQALGQGPEFLTYFNYEAQQDKSGLPNDRFSAERPEGSISTLTIQRTEQRDSAMYRCASSLEGLTERSEQETQYFGPGTRLLVL.

This clonotype was detected ten times or more. This rearrangement joins TRBV6-5 to TRBJ2-7; 8 nucleotides line up with TRBD1. The germline gives CDR1 MNHEY, CDR2 SVGAGI. CDR3 length equals 17 residues. V lost 0 bases, J lost 9 bases, and 16 bases stayed unmatched. CDR3 in DNA: TGTGCCAGCAGTTACTCGCGGCGACAGGGGCGACCCTTACCGCAGTACTTC. Protein: CASSYSRRQGRPLPQYF.

The CDR3 DNA reads TGTGCCAGCAGCTTAGCCCCCGGGACTAGCGGGAGGTTCCAAGAGACCCAGTACTTC. It is translated as CASSLAPGTSGRFQETQYF. The rearrangement uses TRBV7-2 and TRBJ2-5, with 15 bases aligning to TRBD2. Germline V gene data show CDR1 as SGHTA and CDR2 as FQGNSA. V lost 0 bases and J lost 1; bases outside the gene matches: 6. CDR3 length: 19 residues.

This clonotype was seen a few times. DNA for the CDR3: TGTGCCACCAGTGATCACGTAAACGAGCAGTACTTC. Translation: CATSDHVNEQYF. The genes are TRBV24-1 and TRBJ2-7; D unclear. Per germline, CDR1 KGHDR and CDR2 SFDVKD. The CDR3 runs to 12 residues. V gave up 3 bases and J gave up 5 bases, with 7 bases separating them.

In this sample, this clonotype turned up many times. This chain connects TRBV12-3 or TRBV12-4 to TRBJ2-5, with 12 nucleotides matching TRBD2. The CDR3 spans 14 residues. The ends lost 8 bases at V and 4 bases at J; junction bases unmatched: 5. In DNA, the CDR3 is TGTGCCAGCCAACTAGCGGGGGGTGGAGAGACCCAGTACTTC. Translating gives CASQLAGGGETQYF.

This clonotype was seen at least ten times. The CDR3 sequence: CASSAGTSGETQYF. The CDR3 DNA is TGTGCCAGCAGTGCCGGGACTAGCGGGGAGACCCAGTACTTC. V and J are TRBV6-1 and TRBJ2-5; 12 bases fit TRBD2. Trimming took 4 bases from V and 5 from J; bases not matched to a gene: 2. The V gene's germline CDR1 is MNHNS and CDR2 SASEGT. The CDR3 extends over 14 amino acids.

At least ten counts were recorded for this clonotype. This chain joins TRBV27 and TRBJ2-7; 14 bases align to TRBD2. Looked up from germline, CDR1 is MNHEY and CDR2 is SMNVEV (reference sequence). The CDR3 contains 13 residues. The J segment lost 7 bases and the V segment lost 8 bases, leaving 4 bases of the junction unmatched. The CDR3 DNA reads TGTGCCAGCCAGGGACTAGCGGGAGAGGAGCAGTACTTC. Translating it yields CASQGLAGEEQYF.

There are a few counts of this clonotype. The chain links TRBV30 to TRBJ2-7; D ambiguous. Trimming removed 2 bases from V and 2 bases from J, with 10 bases in between. CDR3 length equals 13 residues. Germline lookup yields CDR1 GTSNPN and CDR2 SVGIG (reference sequence). The CDR3 nucleotides read TGTGCCTGGAGTAGACCAATCACCTACGAGCAGTACTTC. This codes for CAWSRPITYEQYF.

The table lists this clonotype with many counts. This chain joins TRBV6-5 and TRBJ2-2, with TRBD1 matching 7 bases. CDR3 size: 15 residues. Germline V CDR1 and CDR2: MNHEY, SVGAGI. V lost 3 bases and J lost 4; bases outside the gene matches: 5. CDR3 in amino acids: CASSYTGVGTGELFF. CDR3 sequence (DNA): TGTGCCAGCAGTTATACAGGGGTGGGCACCGGGGAGCTGTTTTTT.

The chain employs TRBV11-2 and TRBJ2-2; the D is unclear. The germline CDR1 and CDR2 sequences are SGHAT and FQNNGV. V lost 6 bases to trimming and J lost 5 bases, with 10 bases between them. The CDR3 covers 13 residues. The DNA of the CDR3 is TGTGCCAGCAGTCGAGGACGGACCGGGGAGCTGTTTTTT. Protein product: CASSRGRTGELFF.

This clonotype was observed a handful of times. The chain has TRBV28 and TRBJ1-5, with D possibly TRBD1 on 5 matching bases. Germline values: CDR1 MDHEN, CDR2 SYDVKM. The CDR3 length is 17 residues. Trimming took 6 bases from V and 3 from J, leaving 21 bases between them. The CDR3 bases are TGTGCCAGCAGCTCGGAGGCCGGGGCAGGGTACAATCAGCCCCAGCATTTT. Residues: CASSSEAGAGYNQPQHF.

The rearrangement uses TRBV12-3 or TRBV12-4 and TRBJ2-7; TRBD1 agrees at 7 bases. V shed 3 bases and J 1 base; nucleotides not matched to a gene: 6. The CDR3 is 15 amino acids. The CDR3 region has the DNA TGTGCCAGCAGTTTCGAGGGGGCTGGATCCTACGAGCAGTACTTC. It translates to CASSFEGAGSYEQYF.

This clonotype was picked up many times. The V call is TRBV12-5, the J call TRBJ2-7; 7 nucleotides align to TRBD1. Germline CDR1 LGHNT, CDR2 FRNRAP. This CDR3 contains 13 residues. The J segment lost 7 bases and the V segment lost 1 base, leaving 4 bases of the junction unmatched. The CDR3 bases are TGTGCTAGTGGTTTGGGGGGGACAGATGAGCAGTACTTC. It encodes CASGLGGTDEQYF.

This rearrangement joins TRBV9 to TRBJ2-2; unclear D gene. CDR1 and CDR2 (germline): SGDLS, YYNGEE. The CDR3 totals 17 residues. Trimming took off 2 bases at V and 5 bases at J, with 19 bases between the two ends. The CDR3 DNA sequence: TGTGCCAGCAGCGTGAGTGGGTTACCGCGAGGTACCGGGGAGCTGTTTTTT. Encoded protein: CASSVSGLPRGTGELFF.

The table lists this clonotype with many counts. The chain carries TRBV20-1 and TRBJ2-7, with no clear D. The CDR3 is made up of 13 amino acids. CDR1 and CDR2 from the germline V gene are DFQATT and SNEGSKA (reference sequence). Trimming took 1 base from V and 4 from J, leaving 11 bases between them. CDR3 loop: CSARGPAKYEQYF. In nucleotides, the CDR3 is TGCAGTGCTAGAGGGCCAGCGAAATACGAGCAGTACTTC.

This clonotype has at least ten counts. The chain links TRBV2 to TRBJ1-2, with a weak D call TRBD1 (5 bases). Trimming took off 3 bases at V and 8 bases at J, with 10 bases between the two ends. The CDR3 is 12 residues long. From germline, CDR1 is SNHLY and CDR2 FYNNEI. CDR3 residues: CASSDQGRGYTF. For the CDR3, the DNA is TGTGCCAGCAGTGACCAGGGCCGGGGCTACACCTTC.

This clonotype has ten or more counts. The chain carries TRBV5-1 and TRBJ2-7; possibly TRBD1 for D (5 bases). Between the trimmed V and J ends, which lost 4 bases and 1 base, there was a span of 18 bases. This CDR3 comprises 16 residues. CDR1 is SGHRS, CDR2 YFSETQ, per germline. The CDR3 spells CASSIGPRTQSYEQYF. CDR3 nucleotide sequence: TGCGCCAGCAGCATTGGCCCTCGGACACAATCCTACGAGCAGTACTTC.

The sample holds a few counts of this clonotype. The J gene is TRBJ1-1, the V gene TRBV20-1, with D possibly being TRBD1 (5 bases). Trimming removed 4 bases from V and 1 base from J, with 13 bases in between. From germline, CDR1 is DFQATT and CDR2 SNEGSKA (reference sequence). This CDR3 comprises 14 residues. The CDR3 sequence: CSAIPGTANTEAFF. As DNA, the CDR3 is TGCAGTGCTATCCCCGGGACGGCGAACACTGAAGCTTTCTTT.

A note on this clonotype: The CDR3 carries no conserved terminal phenylalanine or tryptophan, so it likely arises from a read error. J is TRBJ1-1 and V is TRBV19; D is possibly TRBD1 (6 bases). V was cut by 3 bases and J by 1 base, with 18 bases left in between. The CDR3 has 17 amino acids. Germline V gives CDR1 LNHDA, CDR2 SQIVND (reference sequence). Here the CDR3 DNA reads TGTGCCAGTAGTATGTATGCGGGGGGCAGGCGGAACACTGAAGCTTTCCTT. Translated, it gives CASSMYAGGRRNTEAFL.

The table lists this clonotype with many counts. This chain joins TRBV12-3 or TRBV12-4 and TRBJ1-2; no reliable D call. The CDR3 runs 16 residues. The V and J ends lost 6 bases and 2 bases respectively, with 19 bases between them. In DNA, the CDR3 is TGTGCCAGCAGCGACCTCCTCTCTCCCGGGAACTATGGCTACACCTTC. Protein sequence: CASSDLLSPGNYGYTF.

This clonotype was counted at least ten times. The chain uses TRBV6-5 and TRBJ1-1; no reliable D call. The CDR3 consists of 12 residues. Trimming took off 2 bases at V and 6 bases at J, with 7 bases between the two ends. CDR1 and CDR2 from the germline V gene are MNHEY and SVGAGI. CDR3 DNA sequence: TGTGCCAGCAGTTACGAGGGCGCTGAAGCTTTCTTT. Its translation: CASSYEGAEAFF.

Note on this clonotype: It may be a read error: a sequence one base away is much more abundant. The V and J genes are TRBV7-3 and TRBJ1-1; TRBD1 matches 9 bases. The CDR3 contains 16 residues. CDR1 and CDR2 (germline): SGHTA, FQGTGA. Here the CDR3 reads CASSNTGGSGKTEACF. CDR3 DNA sequence: TGTGCCAGCAGCAATACAGGGGGCTCCGGAAAAACTGAAGCTTGCTTT.